These 20 T cell receptor beta chains were sequenced from one sample in a study of cytomegalovirus exposure and HLA in healthy donors (dated by TCRdb to about 2017). Receptor libraries were prepared by the immunoSEQ multiplex PCR assay. The multiplex PCR relied on a mix of 60 forward primers for TCR Vbeta segments and 13 reverse primers for TCR Jbeta segments. In its TCRdb copy, this immuneACCESS table keeps in-frame sequences only and misses some clones. Where compared with another copy, unresolved V genes explain less than half of these, and the others have no known cause. For this sample, the table gives around 210,000 clones. The leading ten clones occupy about 1% of the sample. The sequenced sample was PBMCs. These receptors came from a woman in her thirties in good health and CMV-seropositive.

This chain connects TRBV6-1 to TRBJ2-3; maybe TRBD2 (6 bases). Germline CDR1 is MNHNS and CDR2 is SASEGT. V was pared by 2 bases and J by 15 bases, with 18 bases between. The CDR3 is 13 residues long. Written as DNA, the CDR3 is TGTGCCAGCAGTGAAAGGTGGGGGACTCCCCACTATTTT. This codes for CASSERWGTPHYF.

About this clone: This likely comes from a read error, as the CDR3 has no conserved phenylalanine or tryptophan at its end. The chain carries TRBV2 and TRBJ1-2; D gene unclear. Germline lookup yields CDR1 SNHLY and CDR2 FYNNEI. V was pared by 0 bases and J by 0 bases, with 8 bases between. CDR3 length equals 15 residues. Here the CDR3 reads CASSEASSSNYGYTL. The CDR3 DNA reads as TGTGCCAGCAGTGAAGCCTCGAGCTCTAACTATGGCTACACCCTC.

V gene TRBV19 combines with J gene TRBJ1-2; D remains ambiguous. CDR3 length: 12 residues. The V end lost 5 bases, the J end lost 8 bases, and 12 bases lay between the germline ends. Looked up from germline, CDR1 is LNHDA and CDR2 is SQIVND (reference sequence). The CDR3 DNA follows: TGTGCCAGTAGTTTTGACTTCACCGGCTACACCTTC. This encodes CASSFDFTGYTF.

The rearrangement uses TRBV10-3 and TRBJ1-5, with D possibly being TRBD1 (6 bases). Germline loops: CDR1 ENHRY, CDR2 SYGVKD. Between the trimmed V and J ends, which lost 10 bases and 0 bases, there was a span of 16 bases. This CDR3 comprises 15 residues. CDR3 protein: CATNSGQLSNQPQHF. In DNA, the CDR3 is TGTGCCACTAATTCAGGACAGCTTAGCAATCAGCCCCAGCATTTT.

The chain joins TRBV18 to TRBJ1-1; D is possibly TRBD1 (5 bases). Per the germline V gene, CDR1 is KGHSH and CDR2 is LQKENI. Trimming removed 0 bases at V and 0 bases at J, with 14 bases between. The CDR3 contains 17 residues. The CDR3: CASSPPWGRAMNTEAFF. The CDR3 DNA reads TGTGCCAGCTCACCACCGTGGGGGAGGGCGATGAACACTGAAGCTTTCTTT.

This chain joins TRBV6-5 and TRBJ2-1; D possibly corresponds to TRBD2 (6 bases). Germline CDR1 MNHEY, CDR2 SVGAGI. The CDR3 has 14 amino acids. The V end was cut by 7 bases, the J end by 7 bases, with 17 bases between. This CDR3 is CASNSGPNGNEQFF. CDR3 DNA sequence: TGTGCCAGCAATAGCGGCCCGAATGGGAATGAGCAGTTCTTC.

V gene TRBV10-3 combines with J gene TRBJ2-6, with D tentatively TRBD1 (6 bases). Deletions cut 7 bases from V and 0 bases from J, with 10 bases between. CDR3 length: 15 amino acids. Germline V gene data show CDR1 as ENHRY and CDR2 as SYGVKD. This CDR3 is CAITTGSSGANVLTF. CDR3 DNA: TGTGCCATCACCACAGGGAGCTCTGGGGCCAACGTCCTGACTTTC.

The V gene is TRBV7-9, the J gene TRBJ2-1; TRBD2 aligns across 15 bases. CDR1 is SEHNR, CDR2 FQNEAQ, per germline (reference sequence). The V gene end was trimmed by 0 bases and the J gene end by 7 bases; junction bases not matched to a gene: 10. The CDR3 extends over 19 amino acids. The CDR3: CASSLAWTSGRADRNEQFF. CDR3 sequence (DNA): TGTGCCAGCAGCTTAGCTTGGACTAGCGGGAGGGCGGATCGGAATGAGCAGTTCTTC.

The chain recombines TRBV2 with TRBJ2-1; 9 nucleotides match TRBD2. This CDR3 is 13 amino acids long. Germline values: CDR1 SNHLY, CDR2 FYNNEI. Losses at the gene ends were 6 bases for V and 7 bases for J; bases not matched to a gene: 4. In nucleotides, the CDR3 is TGTGCCAGCAGCGAGCGGGAGGTAAATGAGCAGTTCTTC. Its protein product is CASSEREVNEQFF.

The chain carries TRBV19 and TRBJ2-3; 8 nucleotides line up with TRBD2. The V gene's germline CDR1 is LNHDA and CDR2 SQIVND (reference sequence). The V gene end was trimmed by 10 bases and the J gene end by 1 base; junction bases not matched to a gene: 10. The CDR3 is 15 amino acids. CDR3 sequence (DNA): TGTGCCACCTCAGCGAGCGGGGGTCGCACAGATACGCAGTATTTT. Encoded protein: CATSASGGRTDTQYF. The variable domain in full, with the rest retrieved from reference TRBV19 and TRBJ2-3, is DGGITQSPKYLFRKEGQNVTLSCEQNLNHDAMYWYRQDPGQGLRLIYYSQIVNDFQKGDIAEGYSVSREKKESFPLTVTSAQKNPTAFYLCATSASGGRTDTQYFGPGTRLTVL.

The V and J genes are TRBV9 and TRBJ2-3; D remains ambiguous. The CDR3 length is 17 residues. Germline lookup yields CDR1 SGDLS and CDR2 YYNGEE. V shed 3 bases and J shed 4 bases, with 21 bases lying between them. In DNA, the CDR3 is TGTGCCAGCAGCGCCGAGGTAAGGAGCTCCTCAGCAGATACGCAGTATTTT. This codes for CASSAEVRSSSADTQYF.

The rearrangement links TRBV27 to TRBJ2-7, with a tentative D call TRBD2 (6 bases). Germline CDR1 and CDR2: MNHEY and SMNVEV (reference sequence). The CDR3 is made up of 15 amino acids. The V and J ends lost 2 bases and 0 bases respectively, with 11 bases between them. The CDR3 is CASSLVSGGSYEQYF. The DNA of the CDR3 is TGTGCCAGCAGTTTAGTTAGCGGCGGCTCCTACGAGCAGTACTTC.

The J gene is TRBJ2-7, the V gene TRBV2, with 10 bases aligning to TRBD1. J gave up 2 bases and V 7 bases, and 2 bases lay outside the gene matches. This CDR3 comprises 13 residues. Germline lookup yields CDR1 SNHLY and CDR2 FYNNEI. DNA of the CDR3: TGTGCCAGCAAGGGGACAGGGGCCTACGAGCAGTACTTC. It codes for CASKGTGAYEQYF.

This rearrangement joins TRBV9 to TRBJ1-1; D perhaps matches TRBD1 (6 bases). V gave up 0 bases and J gave up 3 bases, with 12 bases separating them. Germline CDR1 SGDLS, CDR2 YYNGEE. The CDR3 is 15 amino acids. CDR3 sequence: CASSVGPPGDTEAFF. As DNA, the CDR3 is TGTGCCAGCAGCGTAGGACCCCCAGGGGACACTGAAGCTTTCTTT.

This chain uses TRBV5-6 with TRBJ1-2; D unresolved. Germline values: CDR1 SGHDT, CDR2 YYEEEE. The CDR3 length is 13 residues. Trimming stripped 3 bases from V and 2 bases from J, with 8 bases between. The CDR3 sequence: CASSSTENYGYTF. DNA for the CDR3: TGTGCCAGCAGCTCCACAGAGAACTATGGCTACACCTTC.

J is TRBJ1-2 and V is TRBV6-5, with D tentatively TRBD1 (5 bases). From germline, CDR1 is MNHEY and CDR2 SVGAGI. Trimming cost V 6 bases and J 2 bases, with 10 bases left between them. This CDR3 has 13 residues. For the CDR3, the DNA is TGTGCCAGCAGCAAAGCAGGGAACTATGGCTACACCTTC. Translating it yields CASSKAGNYGYTF.

Comment on this clone: The junction shows a germline mismatch at one end, possibly a read error. Other DNA sequences in this specimen translate into the identical CDR3. This chain joins TRBV10-1 and TRBJ1-2; 8 positions match TRBD1. This CDR3 is 13 amino acids long. The germline gives CDR1 WNHNN, CDR2 SYGVQD (reference sequence). The CDR3 nucleotides read TGCGCTAGCAGTCGGGGACAGGATTATGGCTACACCTTC. This translates into CASSRGQDYGYTF.

J is TRBJ1-2 and V is TRBV2, with D unresolved. Germline CDR1 is SNHLY and CDR2 is FYNNEI. Trimming took off 0 bases at V and 4 bases at J, with 9 bases between the two ends. CDR3 length equals 14 residues. Here the CDR3 DNA reads TGTGCCAGCAGTGAAGCGCGGCGGGTCTATGGCTACACCTTC. Amino acids: CASSEARRVYGYTF.

Comments on this clone: At one boundary the junction diverges from the germline segment, which might be a read error. The same CDR3 can be traced to other DNA sequences in this sample. This chain connects TRBV11-2 to TRBJ1-1, with D possibly matching TRBD1 (5 bases). The CDR3 is 15 amino acids. In germline, CDR1 is SGHAT, CDR2 FQNNGV. As DNA, the CDR3 is TGTGCCAGCAGCTTAGATATCGCAGGGACTCCTGAGGCTTTCTTT. It encodes CASSLDIAGTPEAFF.

The V gene is TRBV10-1, the J gene TRBJ2-2; D unresolved. This CDR3 contains 12 residues. Trimming took off 10 bases at V and 5 bases at J, with 11 bases between the two ends. From germline, CDR1 is WNHNN and CDR2 SYGVQD (reference sequence). The CDR3 region is CATPSGTGELFF. The DNA of the CDR3 is TGCGCCACCCCCTCCGGGACCGGGGAGCTGTTTTTT.